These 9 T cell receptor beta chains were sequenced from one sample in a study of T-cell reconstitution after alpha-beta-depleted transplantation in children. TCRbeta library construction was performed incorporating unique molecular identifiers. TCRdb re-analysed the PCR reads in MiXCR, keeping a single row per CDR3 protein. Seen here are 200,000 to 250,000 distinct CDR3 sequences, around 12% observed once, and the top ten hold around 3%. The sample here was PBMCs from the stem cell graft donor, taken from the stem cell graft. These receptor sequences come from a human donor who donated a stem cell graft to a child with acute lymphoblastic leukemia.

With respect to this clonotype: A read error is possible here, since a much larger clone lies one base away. CDR3 residues: CASSPDSPSGEQFF. The CDR3, as DNA: TGTGCCAGCAGTCCCGACAGCCCGAGCGGTGAGCAGTTCTTC. V and J are TRBV12-3 or TRBV12-4 and TRBJ2-1; either TRBD1 or TRBD2 may supply D (5 bases each). Between the trimmed V and J ends, which lost 5 bases and 9 bases, there was a span of 17 bases. This CDR3 region has 14 residues.

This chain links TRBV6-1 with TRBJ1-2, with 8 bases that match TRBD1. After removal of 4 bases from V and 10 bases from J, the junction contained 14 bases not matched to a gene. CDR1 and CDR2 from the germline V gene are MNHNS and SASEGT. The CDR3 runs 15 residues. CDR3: CASSVPGQAARYYTF. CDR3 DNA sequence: TGTGCCAGCAGTGTCCCGGGACAGGCCGCCAGATACTACACCTTC.

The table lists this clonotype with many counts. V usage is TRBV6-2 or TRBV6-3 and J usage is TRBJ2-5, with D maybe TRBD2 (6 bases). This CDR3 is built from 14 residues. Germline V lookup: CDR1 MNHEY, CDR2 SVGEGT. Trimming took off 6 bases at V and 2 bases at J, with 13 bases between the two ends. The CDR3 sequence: CASSLTSFQETQYF. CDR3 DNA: TGTGCCAGCAGCCTCACTAGCTTTCAAGAGACCCAGTACTTC.

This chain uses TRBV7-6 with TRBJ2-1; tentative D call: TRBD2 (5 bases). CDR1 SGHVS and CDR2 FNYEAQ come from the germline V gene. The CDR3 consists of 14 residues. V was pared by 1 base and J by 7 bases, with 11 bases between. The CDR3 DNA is TGTGCCAGCAGCTTAGACCCCCCGGGGAATGAGCAGTTCTTC. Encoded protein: CASSLDPPGNEQFF. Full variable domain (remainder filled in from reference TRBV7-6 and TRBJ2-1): GAGVSQSPRYKVTKRGQDVALRCDPISGHVSLYWYRQALGQGPEFLTYFNYEAQQDKSGLPNDRFSAERPEGSISTLTIQRTEQRDSAMYRCASSLDPPGNEQFFGPGTRLTVL.

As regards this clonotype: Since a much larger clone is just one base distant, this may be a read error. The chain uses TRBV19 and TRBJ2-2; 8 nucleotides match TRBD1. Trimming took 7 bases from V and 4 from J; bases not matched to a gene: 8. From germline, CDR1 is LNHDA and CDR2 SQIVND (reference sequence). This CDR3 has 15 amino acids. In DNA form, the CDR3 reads TGTGCCAGTACTCCAGGGACAGGTTTCACCGGGGAGCTGTTTTTT. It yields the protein CASTPGTGFTGELFF. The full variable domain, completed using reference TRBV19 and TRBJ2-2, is DGGITQSPKYLFRKEGQNVTLSCEQNLNHDAMYWYRQDPGQGLRLIYYSQIVNDFQKGDIAEGYSVSREKKESFPLTVTSAQKNPTAFYLCASTPGTGFTGELFFGEGSRLTVL.

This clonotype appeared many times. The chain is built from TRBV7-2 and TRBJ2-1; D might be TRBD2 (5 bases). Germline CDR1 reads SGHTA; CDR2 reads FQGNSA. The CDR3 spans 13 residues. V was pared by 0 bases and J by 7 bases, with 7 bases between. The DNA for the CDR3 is TGTGCCAGCAGCTTAGCGTGGAGGAATGAGCAGTTCTTC. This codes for CASSLAWRNEQFF. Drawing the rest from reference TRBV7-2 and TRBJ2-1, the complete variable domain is GAGVSQSPSNKVTEKGKDVELRCDPISGHTALYWYRQSLGQGLEFLIYFQGNSAPDKSGLPSDRFSAERTGGSVSTLTIQRTQQEDSAVYLCASSLAWRNEQFFGPGTRLTVL.

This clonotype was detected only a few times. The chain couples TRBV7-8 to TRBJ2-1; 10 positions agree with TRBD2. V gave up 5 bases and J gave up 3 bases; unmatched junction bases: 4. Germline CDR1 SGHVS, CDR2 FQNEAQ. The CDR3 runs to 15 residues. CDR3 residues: CASSITSGIYNEQFF. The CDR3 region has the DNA TGTGCCAGCAGCATTACTAGCGGGATCTACAATGAGCAGTTCTTC.

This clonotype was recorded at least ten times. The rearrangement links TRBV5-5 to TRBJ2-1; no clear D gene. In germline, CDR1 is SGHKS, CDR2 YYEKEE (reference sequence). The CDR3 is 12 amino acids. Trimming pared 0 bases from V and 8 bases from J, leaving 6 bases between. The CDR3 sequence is CASSLAGHEQFF. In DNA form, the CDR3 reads TGTGCCAGCAGCTTGGCCGGGCATGAGCAGTTCTTC.

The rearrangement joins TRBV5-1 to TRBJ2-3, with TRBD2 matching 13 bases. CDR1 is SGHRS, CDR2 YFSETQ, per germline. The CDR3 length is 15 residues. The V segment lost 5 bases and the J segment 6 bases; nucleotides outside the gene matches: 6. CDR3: CASRLAGGPSDTQYF. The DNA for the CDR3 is TGCGCCAGCAGACTAGCGGGGGGGCCATCGGATACGCAGTATTTT.